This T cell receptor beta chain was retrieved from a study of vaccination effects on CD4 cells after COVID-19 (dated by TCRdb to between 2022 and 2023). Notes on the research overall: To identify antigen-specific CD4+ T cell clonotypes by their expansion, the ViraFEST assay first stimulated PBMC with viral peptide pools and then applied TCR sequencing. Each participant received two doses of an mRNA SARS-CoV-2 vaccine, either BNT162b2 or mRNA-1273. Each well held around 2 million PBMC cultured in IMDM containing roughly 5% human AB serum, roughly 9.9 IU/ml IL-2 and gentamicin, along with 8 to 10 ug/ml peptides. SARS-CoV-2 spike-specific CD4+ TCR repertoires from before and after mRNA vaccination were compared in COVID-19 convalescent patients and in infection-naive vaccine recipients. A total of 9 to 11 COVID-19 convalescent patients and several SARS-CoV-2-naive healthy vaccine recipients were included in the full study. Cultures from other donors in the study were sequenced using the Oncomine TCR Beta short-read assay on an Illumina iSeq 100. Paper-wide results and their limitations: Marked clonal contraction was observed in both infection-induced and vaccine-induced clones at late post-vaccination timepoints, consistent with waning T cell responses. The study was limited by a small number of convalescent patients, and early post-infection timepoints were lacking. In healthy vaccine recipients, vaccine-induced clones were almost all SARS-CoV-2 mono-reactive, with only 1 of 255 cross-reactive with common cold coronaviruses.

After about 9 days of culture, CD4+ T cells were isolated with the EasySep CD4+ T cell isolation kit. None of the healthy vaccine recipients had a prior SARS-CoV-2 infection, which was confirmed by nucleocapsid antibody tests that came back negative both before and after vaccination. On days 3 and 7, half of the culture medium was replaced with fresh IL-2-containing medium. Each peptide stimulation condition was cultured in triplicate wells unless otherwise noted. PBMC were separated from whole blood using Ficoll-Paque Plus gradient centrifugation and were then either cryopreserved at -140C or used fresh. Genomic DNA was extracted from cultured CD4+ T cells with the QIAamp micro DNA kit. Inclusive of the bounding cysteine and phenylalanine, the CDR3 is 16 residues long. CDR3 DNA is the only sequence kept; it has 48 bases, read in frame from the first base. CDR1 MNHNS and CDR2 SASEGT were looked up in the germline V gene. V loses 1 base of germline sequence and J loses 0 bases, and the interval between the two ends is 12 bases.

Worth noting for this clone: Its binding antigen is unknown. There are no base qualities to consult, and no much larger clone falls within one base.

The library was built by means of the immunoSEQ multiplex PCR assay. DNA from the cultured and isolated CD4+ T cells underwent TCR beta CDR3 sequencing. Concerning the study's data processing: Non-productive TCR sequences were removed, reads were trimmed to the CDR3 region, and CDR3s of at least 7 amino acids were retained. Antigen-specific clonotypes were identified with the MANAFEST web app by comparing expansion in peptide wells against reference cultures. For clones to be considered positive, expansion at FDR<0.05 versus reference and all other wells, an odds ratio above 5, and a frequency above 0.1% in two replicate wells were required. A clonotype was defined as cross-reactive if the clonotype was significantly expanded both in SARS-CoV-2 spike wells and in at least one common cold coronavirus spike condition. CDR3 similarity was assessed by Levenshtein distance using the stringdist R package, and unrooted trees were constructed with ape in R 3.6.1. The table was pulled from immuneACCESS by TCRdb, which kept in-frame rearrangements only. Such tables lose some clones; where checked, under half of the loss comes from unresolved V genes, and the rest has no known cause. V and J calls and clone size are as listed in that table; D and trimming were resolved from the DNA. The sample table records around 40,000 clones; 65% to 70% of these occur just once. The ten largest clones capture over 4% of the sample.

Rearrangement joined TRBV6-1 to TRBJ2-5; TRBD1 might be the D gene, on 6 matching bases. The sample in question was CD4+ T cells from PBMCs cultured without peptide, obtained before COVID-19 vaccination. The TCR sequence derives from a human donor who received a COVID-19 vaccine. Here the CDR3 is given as CASSEGSRGYQETQYF. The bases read TGTGCCAGCAGTGAAGGGTCTAGGGGGTACCAAGAGACCCAGTACTTC.